This T cell receptor beta chain came from a study of OX40 agonist ivuxolimab in advanced cancers. Study-wide background: Participants averaged roughly 57 years of age (range roughly 23 to 80) and were around 80% male.

TCRdb keeps only in-frame clones here, not all; method: immunoSEQ multiplex PCR. This sample has tens of thousands of clones, with 90% found just once. Germline values: CDR1 PRHDT, CDR2 FYEKMQ (reference sequence). The CDR3 has 15 residues. The trim removed 0 bases at V and 5 bases at J, leaving 2 bases unmatched. The specimen was CD4+ or CD8+ T cells sorted from blood, collected in a trial of the OX40 agonist ivuxolimab. The clonotype was recovered from an adult with an advanced solid tumor such as melanoma, head and neck, liver or kidney cancer. The chain joins TRBV13 to TRBJ2-7; 12 nucleotides align to TRBD1. The CDR3 sequence is CASSLGGQGAHEQYF. The CDR3 region has the DNA TGTGCCAGCAGCTTAGGGGGACAGGGGGCCCACGAGCAGTACTTC. The whole variable domain, filled in from reference TRBV13 and TRBJ2-7, reads AAGVIQSPRHLIKEKRETATLKCYPIPRHDTVYWYQQGPGQDPQFLISFYEKMQSDKGSIPDRFSAQQFSDYHSELNMSSLELGDSALYFCASSLGGQGAHEQYFGPGTRLTVT.